Listed below are T cell receptor beta chains from one sample, sequenced in a study of T-cell reconstitution after alpha-beta-depleted transplantation in children. In TCRdb, the PCR reads were re-called with MiXCR into one record per CDR3 protein. The repertoire has some 460,000 distinct CDR3 sequences, around 15% of them found once; the top ten carry 25% to 30%. The source material was PBMCs, mostly from graft donor cells, sampled 360 days after TCRalphabeta/CD19-depleted stem cell transplant. The receptors here all came from a boy in the first two years of life who had a stem cell transplant for Wiskott-Aldrich syndrome, so the T cells may come from the graft donor. Both conserved end residues are part of each CDR3. The D gene is left open where the match is weak. Only part of the rows carry a size: once, few, many, or a class if the clone is expanded.

d_gene: NA; j_gene: TRBJ1-2; abundance: few; v_gene: TRBV12-3/TRBV12-4; CDR3nt: TGTGCCAGCTCCGGACAGCAGGGAGGCTACACCTTC; CDR3aa: CASSGQQGGYTF
d_gene: NA; j_gene: TRBJ1-1; abundance: NA; v_gene: TRBV3-1; CDR3nt: TGTGCCAGCAGCCAAGGTCAGACGAACACTGAAGCTTTCTTT; CDR3aa: CASSQGQTNTEAFF
d_gene: TRBD1; j_gene: TRBJ2-1; abundance: few; v_gene: TRBV4-1; CDR3nt: TGCGCCAGCAGCCGCTTGACAGGGGTGGATGAGCAGTTCTTC; CDR3aa: CASSRLTGVDEQFF
d_gene: NA; j_gene: TRBJ2-1; abundance: NA; v_gene: TRBV12-3/TRBV12-4; CDR3nt: TGTGCCAGCAGGTTGACAGCCACCCCCTACAATGAGCAGTTCTTC; CDR3aa: CASRLTATPYNEQFF
d_gene: NA; j_gene: TRBJ1-6; abundance: NA; v_gene: TRBV20-1; CDR3nt: TGCAGTGCTAGAGATCCGGGAGATGCCCTCCACTTT; CDR3aa: CSARDPGDALHF
d_gene: TRBD1; j_gene: TRBJ2-2; abundance: few; v_gene: TRBV4-1; CDR3nt: TGCGCCAGCAGCCCCCGGGACAGGGCCGCCGGGGAGCTGTTTTTT; CDR3aa: CASSPRDRAAGELFF
d_gene: NA; j_gene: TRBJ2-7; abundance: many; v_gene: TRBV6-5; CDR3nt: TGTGCCAGCAGTTACAGGGGCCTCTCCTACGAGCAGTACTTC; CDR3aa: CASSYRGLSYEQYF
d_gene: NA; j_gene: TRBJ2-2; abundance: few; v_gene: TRBV12-3/TRBV12-4; CDR3nt: TGTGCCAGCAGGGCCGGGGGGCGCACCGGGGAGCTGTTTTTT; CDR3aa: CASRAGGRTGELFF
d_gene: NA; j_gene: TRBJ1-5; abundance: NA; v_gene: TRBV5-6; CDR3nt: TGTGCCAGCAGCTTGTTCCGAGAGCCCCAGCATTTT; CDR3aa: CASSLFREPQHF
d_gene: NA; j_gene: TRBJ1-4; abundance: few; v_gene: TRBV20-1; CDR3nt: TGCAGTGCTAGAGATCATGGGGCTGAAAAACTGTTTTTT; CDR3aa: CSARDHGAEKLFF
d_gene: NA; j_gene: TRBJ1-2; abundance: NA; v_gene: TRBV5-1; CDR3nt: TGCGCCAGCAGCCAGGAATATGGCTACACCTTC; CDR3aa: CASSQEYGYTF
d_gene: TRBD1; j_gene: TRBJ2-2; abundance: NA; v_gene: TRBV7-9; CDR3nt: TGTGCCAGCGGCCTAGAGGGGGCGCAAATCGGGGAGCTGTTTTTT; CDR3aa: CASGLEGAQIGELFF
d_gene: TRBD2; j_gene: TRBJ2-1; abundance: NA; v_gene: TRBV5-1; CDR3nt: TGCGCCAGCAGCTTGCGGCTGGGACTAGCGTCTTACAATGAGCAGTTCTTC; CDR3aa: CASSLRLGLASYNEQFF
d_gene: NA; j_gene: TRBJ2-3; abundance: few; v_gene: TRBV15; CDR3nt: TGTGCCACTTCGGCGGGGATCACAGATACGCAGTATTTT; CDR3aa: CATSAGITDTQYF
d_gene: TRBD2; j_gene: TRBJ2-5; abundance: NA; v_gene: TRBV5-5; CDR3nt: TGTGCCAGCAGCTTGAGAGCGGGGGGGCCTATACTGGTGACCCAGTACTTC; CDR3aa: CASSLRAGGPILVTQYF
d_gene: NA; j_gene: TRBJ2-5; abundance: many; v_gene: TRBV11-2; CDR3nt: TGTGCCAGCAGCTTAGGGGCCTCGGACCAAGAGACCCAGTACTTC; CDR3aa: CASSLGASDQETQYF